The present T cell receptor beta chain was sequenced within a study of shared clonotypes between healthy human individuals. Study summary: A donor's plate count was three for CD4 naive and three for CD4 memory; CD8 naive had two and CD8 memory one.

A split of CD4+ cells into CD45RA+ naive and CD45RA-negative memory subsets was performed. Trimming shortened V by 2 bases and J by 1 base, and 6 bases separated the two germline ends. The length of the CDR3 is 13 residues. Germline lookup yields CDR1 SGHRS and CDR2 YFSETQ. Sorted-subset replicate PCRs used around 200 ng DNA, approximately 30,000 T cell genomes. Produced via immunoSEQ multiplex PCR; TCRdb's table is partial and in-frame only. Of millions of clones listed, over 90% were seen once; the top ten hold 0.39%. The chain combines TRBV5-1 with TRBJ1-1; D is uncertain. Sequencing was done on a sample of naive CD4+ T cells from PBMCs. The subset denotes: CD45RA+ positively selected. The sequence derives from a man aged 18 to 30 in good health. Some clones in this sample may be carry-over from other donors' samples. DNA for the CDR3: TGCGCCAGCAGCTTCGGGTCGAACACTGAAGCTTTCTTT. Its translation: CASSFGSNTEAFF.